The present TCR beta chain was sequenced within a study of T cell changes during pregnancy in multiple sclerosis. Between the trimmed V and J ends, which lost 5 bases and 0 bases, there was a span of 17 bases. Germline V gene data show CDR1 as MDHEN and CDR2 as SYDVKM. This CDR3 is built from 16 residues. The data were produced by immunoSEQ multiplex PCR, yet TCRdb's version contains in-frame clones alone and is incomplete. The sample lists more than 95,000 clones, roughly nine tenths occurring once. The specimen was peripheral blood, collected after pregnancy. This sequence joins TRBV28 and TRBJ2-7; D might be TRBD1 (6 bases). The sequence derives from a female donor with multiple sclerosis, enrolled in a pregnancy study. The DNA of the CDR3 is TGTGCCAGCAGTCCGCGGACAGCAACCCTCTCCTACGAGCAGTACTTC. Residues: CASSPRTATLSYEQYF.